The source of this TCR beta chain is a study of response to subunit inactivated influenza vaccine. Regarding the study as a whole: Authors suggested each seasonal influenza vaccination recruits few new T cells.

MiXCR was run by TCRdb on the RT-PCR reads, yielding one entry per CDR3 protein. The table records 800,000 to 1,000,000 distinct CDR3 sequences, 21% of them present only once. In this sample, this clonotype turned up a few times. Its antigen is undetermined. This clonotype was obtained from a man between 50 and 59 years old who received an inactivated influenza vaccine. Here the sequenced sample was PBMCs from blood, taken roughly 5 days after vaccination.

CDR3 bases: TGCGCCAGCAGTTATCAAAACATTCAGTACTTC. This codes for CASSYQNIQYF. The V call is TRBV5-1, the J call TRBJ2-4; no firm D call. This CDR3 region has 11 residues. The V and J ends lost 5 bases and 5 bases respectively, with 5 bases between them. The germline CDR1 and CDR2 sequences are SGHRS and YFSETQ.